This T cell receptor beta chain was obtained from a study of CD8 T cells in Susac syndrome. Between the trimmed V and J ends, which lost 9 bases and 3 bases, there was a span of 15 bases. The germline V gene encodes CDR1 SEHNR and CDR2 FQNEAQ (reference sequence). The CDR3 totals 13 residues. This clonotype has ten or more counts. TCR beta from blood CD8+ and CD4+ T cells was sequenced. The RNA, 0.5 to 1 ug, was put through reverse transcription using random hexamers. Using its own MiXCR run on the immunoSEQ multiplex PCR reads, TCRdb lists one record per CDR3 protein. This table has some 200,000 distinct CDR3 sequences, around 90% appearing once.

The sample comprised CD8+ T cells from PBMCs. The sequence was collected from a human donor with multiple sclerosis. V and J are TRBV7-9 and TRBJ2-7; maybe TRBD2 (5 bases). CDR3 DNA sequence: TGTGCCAGTAGCCTAGCTGGAGGCTACGAGCAGTACTTC. Protein: CASSLAGGYEQYF.